Following are 21 T cell receptor beta chains from one sample sequenced in a study of T cells in narcolepsy. Repertoires were generated with immunoSEQ multiplex PCR, while TCRdb's copy carries only in-frame clones and drops some. The table lists about 25,000 clones, approximately 83% of them singletons, with 0.71% in the top ten. Input material: CD45RA- memory CD4+ T cells from PBMCs. The receptors were gathered from a human donor with narcolepsy.

Only one count was recorded for this clone. V and J are TRBV6-1 and TRBJ1-5, with TRBD1 matching 7 bases. The CDR3 extends over 16 amino acids. The V and J ends lost 3 bases and 0 bases, in that order; junction bases with no gene match: 5. CDR1 MNHNS and CDR2 SASEGT come from the germline V gene. CDR3 residues: CASSDMGQTSNQPQHF. CDR3 nucleotide sequence: TGTGCCAGCAGTGACATGGGACAGACTAGCAATCAGCCCCAGCATTTT.

The gene calls are TRBV9 and TRBJ2-5; tentatively, D is TRBD2 (5 bases). The CDR3 is 12 amino acids. The V end was cut by 7 bases, the J end by 2 bases, with 9 bases between. The V gene's germline CDR1 is SGDLS and CDR2 YYNGEE. CDR3 sequence (DNA): TGTGCCAGCTCTGGGAGTCAAGAGACCCAGTACTTC. Protein product: CASSGSQETQYF.

V gene TRBV5-6 combines with J gene TRBJ2-5; 10 nucleotides line up with TRBD2. Per the germline V gene, CDR1 is SGHDT and CDR2 is YYEEEE. J was trimmed by 5 bases and V by 1 base; bases with no gene match: 5. CDR3 size: 15 residues. In nucleotides, the CDR3 is TGTGCCAGCAGCTTGAATGGAGCGGGAGGGGAGACCCAGTACTTC. Protein: CASSLNGAGGETQYF.

This chain connects TRBV9 to TRBJ1-2, with D unclear. Per the germline V gene, CDR1 is SGDLS and CDR2 is YYNGEE. The CDR3 loop spans 13 amino acids. Trimming removed 2 bases from V and 3 bases from J, with 8 bases in between. CDR3 DNA: TGTGCCAGCAGCGTGGACGGGGACTATGGCTACACCTTC. Translating it yields CASSVDGDYGYTF.

The chain recombines TRBV18 with TRBJ2-2; D is unresolved. This CDR3 is 13 amino acids long. The germline CDR1 and CDR2 sequences are KGHSH and LQKENI. CDR3 sequence reads: CAEDFTGTGELFF. The DNA for the CDR3 is TGTGCAGAGGATTTCACGGGCACCGGGGAGCTGTTTTTT.

V usage is TRBV27 and J usage is TRBJ1-1; D possibly corresponds to TRBD1 (6 bases). Germline CDR1 MNHEY, CDR2 SMNVEV (reference sequence). The CDR3 extends over 13 amino acids. Trimming shortened V by 8 bases and J by 1 base, and 11 bases separated the two germline ends. The CDR3 DNA follows: TGTGCCAGCTCTGTGGACAGGAACACTGAAGCTTTCTTT. Residues: CASSVDRNTEAFF.

The chain employs TRBV9 and TRBJ2-1, with D unresolved. The V end was cut by 1 base, the J end by 2 bases, with 4 bases between. Germline V gene data show CDR1 as SGDLS and CDR2 as YYNGEE. The CDR3 contains 13 residues. CDR3 DNA sequence: TGTGCCAGCAGCGTAAACCCCTACAATGAGCAGTTCTTC. Translating it yields CASSVNPYNEQFF.

Note on this clone: Relative to the germline gene, one junction end is altered; a read error may explain this. Other DNA sequences in the same sample also yield this CDR3. This chain joins TRBV19 and TRBJ1-6, with D maybe TRBD1 (5 bases). Germline-derived CDR1 and CDR2 are LNHDA and SQIVND (reference sequence). The CDR3 totals 15 residues. CDR3 amino acids: CASSLVGQGGTPLHF. The CDR3 coding sequence is TGCGCCAGTAGTCTGGTGGGCCAGGGAGGGACACCCCTCCACTTT.

CDR3 bases: TGCGCCAGCAGCTTGGAACAGGGCACAGATACGCAGTATTTT. Translated, it gives CASSLEQGTDTQYF. The chain is built from TRBV5-1 and TRBJ2-3; D possibly corresponds to TRBD1 (5 bases). Germline assignment: CDR1 SGHRS and CDR2 YFSETQ. CDR3 length equals 14 residues. With 0 bases removed from V and 1 base from J, the gap between germline ends came to 6 bases.

The CDR3 reads CASSTDRAYGYTF. The CDR3 nucleotides are TGTGCCAGCAGCACGGACAGGGCCTATGGCTACACCTTC. The chain joins TRBV5-4 to TRBJ1-2; 8 positions agree with TRBD1. Germline assignment: CDR1 SGHNT and CDR2 YYREEE (reference sequence). The CDR3 is 13 amino acids. The junction had 3 bases not matched to a gene; V was cut back by 4 bases and J by 4 bases.

This clone was seen only a few times. J is TRBJ2-3 and V is TRBV5-4, with TRBD1 as a possible D gene (6 bases). Trimming removed 3 bases at V and 6 bases at J, with 23 bases between. CDR1 SGHNT and CDR2 YYREEE come from the germline V gene (reference sequence). This CDR3 contains 17 residues. The DNA of the CDR3 is TGTGCCAGCAGCTACCTAACCGGACAGCGGCTCGGGGATACGCAGTATTTT. It translates to CASSYLTGQRLGDTQYF.

The table lists this clone with a few counts. V usage is TRBV28 and J usage is TRBJ2-2; possibly TRBD2 for D (5 bases). Germline V gives CDR1 MDHEN, CDR2 SYDVKM. Deletions cut 6 bases from V and 3 bases from J, with 14 bases between. The CDR3 loop spans 15 amino acids. CDR3 DNA sequence: TGTGCCAGCAGAAGAGGGAGTGGATACACCGGGGAGCTGTTTTTT. This translates into CASRRGSGYTGELFF.

The V gene is TRBV2, the J gene TRBJ2-1; the D is unclear. Germline CDR1 and CDR2: SNHLY and FYNNEI. The CDR3 extends over 11 amino acids. Trimming took 4 bases from V and 4 from J, leaving 2 bases between them. Here the CDR3 DNA reads TGTGCCAGCAGTGTATACAATGAGCAGTTCTTC. Its protein product is CASSVYNEQFF.

The V call is TRBV4-2, the J call TRBJ1-1; D gene uncertain. The CDR3 is made up of 15 amino acids. Germline V gene lookup returns CDR1 LGHNA and CDR2 YNFKEQ. Trimming cost V 4 bases and J 1 base, with 13 bases left between them. Here the CDR3 reads CASSLYLGENTEAFF. In nucleotides, the CDR3 is TGTGCCAGCAGCCTATACCTTGGTGAGAACACTGAAGCTTTCTTT.

The genes are TRBV9 and TRBJ2-7, with 9 bases matching TRBD1. Germline trimming cut 2 bases from V and 4 bases from J; bases unmatched to any gene: 4. Germline V gene lookup returns CDR1 SGDLS and CDR2 YYNGEE. The CDR3 covers 14 residues. The CDR3 bases are TGTGCCAGCAGCGTCGGACAGGGGATATACGAGCAGTACTTC. Protein: CASSVGQGIYEQYF.

The chain couples TRBV28 to TRBJ1-2, with 7 bases matching TRBD1. Looked up from germline, CDR1 is MDHEN and CDR2 is SYDVKM. The CDR3 extends over 12 amino acids. V dropped 8 bases and J dropped 1; count of bases not matched to a gene: 1. The DNA of the CDR3 is TGTGCCAGCCACAGGGGTAACTATGGCTACACCTTC. It codes for CASHRGNYGYTF.

This clone was seen more than once but under ten times. The CDR3 DNA follows: TGTGCCAGTAGTATACCCAGGGTCAACAATCAGCCCCAGCATTTT. It translates to CASSIPRVNNQPQHF. This rearrangement joins TRBV19 to TRBJ1-5, with D maybe TRBD1 (5 bases). Germline V gives CDR1 LNHDA, CDR2 SQIVND (reference sequence). CDR3 length: 15 amino acids. V was trimmed by 2 bases and J by 3 bases, leaving 11 bases between them.

J is TRBJ1-3 and V is TRBV9; possibly TRBD1 for D (5 bases). V shed 3 bases and J shed 3 bases, with 10 bases lying between them. Germline lookup yields CDR1 SGDLS and CDR2 YYNGEE. This CDR3 has 14 residues. Written as DNA, the CDR3 is TGTGCCAGCAGCGACGCAGGGATTGGAAACACCATATATTTT. This translates into CASSDAGIGNTIYF.

The J gene is TRBJ2-7, the V gene TRBV6-1; TRBD2 matches 12 bases. V lost 4 bases, J lost 3 bases, and 1 base stayed unmatched. CDR1 is MNHNS and CDR2 is SASEGT in the germline V gene. This CDR3 comprises 14 residues. CDR3 amino acids: CASSATSGGYEQYF. The CDR3 DNA reads TGTGCCAGCAGTGCGACTAGCGGGGGCTACGAGCAGTACTTC.

This clone occurred once. The rearrangement uses TRBV11-3 and TRBJ1-4; D is possibly TRBD1 (6 bases). Germline CDR1 SGHNT, CDR2 YENEEA. The length of the CDR3 is 14 residues. V lost 4 bases and J 3 bases, leaving 9 bases between the germline ends. The DNA for the CDR3 is TGTGCCAGCAGCTCCAGGGGACCTAATGAAAAACTGTTTTTT. Its translation is CASSSRGPNEKLFF.

The chain joins TRBV5-8 to TRBJ2-3; TRBD2 agrees at 12 bases. There are 16 residues in the CDR3. After removal of 4 bases from V and 0 bases from J, the junction contained 3 bases not matched to a gene. From germline, CDR1 is SGHTS and CDR2 YDEGEE. CDR3 bases: TGTGCCAGCAGCAGAGGACTAGCGGGGAGCACAGATACGCAGTATTTT. Its translation: CASSRGLAGSTDTQYF.